What follows describes a single T cell receptor (beta chain). Its antigen is not known. The sample originates from a study of STAT5B mutations in CD4+ large granular lymphocyte leukemia. General study findings and limits: TRBV06-family usage was enriched in top patient clones (8/27) versus controls (2/35).

Authors' methods: Lowest detectable productive clonotype frequency was 2.59 x 10-5. Generated by immunoSEQ multiplex PCR, the TCRdb table keeps only in-frame clones and is missing some. The D gene and trimming were derived from the DNA, and the V and J assignments and clone size from that table. Of fewer than 45,000 clones listed, roughly 80% are singletons. In germline, CDR1 is SGHTA, CDR2 FQGNSA. V lost 1 base and J lost 0, with 10 bases in between. This CDR3 comprises 16 residues. The chain has TRBV7-2 and TRBJ2-1; D unresolved. The sequencing sample was made of CD4+ T cells from blood buffy coats. This clonotype was obtained from a human donor in good health. In nucleotides, the CDR3 is TGTGCCAGCAGCTTAGACTGGCAGAGCTCCTACAATGAGCAGTTCTTC. It is translated as CASSLDWQSSYNEQFF.